One and the same sample provided the 7 T cell receptor beta chains below, sequenced in a study of blood T cells in healthy people across ages (dated by TCRdb to 2013 to 2016). The protocol used for the library was 5' RACE. The sample was run on an Illumina HiSeq 2500. The second PCR ran for about 7 to 11 cycles and used a J-beta primer mix along with a sample-barcoded 5' primer. TCRdb itself trimmed the public reads at Q25 with fastp, ran MiXCR and retained productive beta chains. Every distinct CDR3 protein forms one entry, paired with its most common genes and DNA. The sample includes some 760,000 distinct CDR3 sequences, with more than 20% observed a single time. Around 9.2% of the sample goes to the ten largest clones. The sample was also reused in another study, on T cells of mothers and their children.

The sample was blood. Every receptor here comes from a boy younger than 18 in good health.

The CDR3 sequence is CSVEDPGLEETQYF. The DNA for the CDR3 is TGCAGCGTTGAAGACCCGGGACTAGAAGAGACCCAGTACTTC. The chain joins TRBV29-1 to TRBJ2-5; TRBD2 matches 8 bases. Trimming at V came to 0 bases and at J to 3 bases, leaving 3 bases not matched to a gene. Germline CDR1 is SQVTM and CDR2 is ANQGSEA. The length of the CDR3 is 14 residues.

The V and J genes are TRBV4-2 and TRBJ2-7, with 7 bases lining up with TRBD2. This CDR3 contains 13 residues. CDR1 is LGHNA, CDR2 YNFKEQ, per germline. J was trimmed by 7 bases and V by 1 base; bases with no gene match: 4. The CDR3 loop reads CASSQVGLPEQYF. Here the CDR3 DNA reads TGTGCCAGCAGCCAAGTGGGACTACCAGAGCAGTACTTC.

Only a few counts were recorded for this clonotype. This chain connects TRBV10-3 to TRBJ2-5; D perhaps matches TRBD2 (7 bases). TRBJ2-1 matches the DNA end more closely, so the J call is doubtful. Germline V lookup: CDR1 ENHRY, CDR2 SYGVKD. This CDR3 spans 15 amino acids. The CDR3 reads CAISEPGRGRDEQFF. As DNA, the CDR3 is TGTGCCATCAGTGAGCCCGGTAGGGGGAGGGATGAGCAGTTCTTC.

This clonotype has more than one count but fewer than ten. The V call is TRBV14, the J call TRBJ1-2, with D hard to call. Germline loops: CDR1 SGHDN, CDR2 FVKESK. Trimming removed 2 bases at V and 3 bases at J, with 10 bases between. The CDR3 spans 14 residues. The CDR3 DNA is TGTGCCAGCAGCCAACATGCTAGGGACTATGGCTACACCTTC. Translating gives CASSQHARDYGYTF. Drawing the rest from reference TRBV14 and TRBJ1-2, the complete variable domain is EAGVTQFPSHSVIEKGQTVTLRCDPISGHDNLYWYRRVMGKEIKFLLHFVKESKQDESGMPNNRFLAERTGGTYSTLKVQPAELEDSGVYFCASSQHARDYGYTFGSGTRLTVV.

The chain joins TRBV7-2 to TRBJ1-1; D is unresolved. The CDR3 totals 12 residues. V lost 2 bases, J lost 6 bases, and 7 bases lay in between. The germline CDR1 and CDR2 sequences are SGHTA and FQGNSA. CDR3 sequence reads: CASSLIGPEAFF. CDR3 coding DNA: TGTGCCAGCAGCTTAATAGGTCCTGAAGCTTTCTTT.

The chain has TRBV11-2 and TRBJ1-2; D is ambiguous. CDR1 and CDR2 from the germline V gene are SGHAT and FQNNGV. The CDR3 runs 14 residues. Trimming stripped 1 base from V and 3 bases from J, with 9 bases between. DNA of the CDR3: TGTGCCAGCAGCTTAGGTTTGCAGTACTATGGCTACACCTTC. Translating gives CASSLGLQYYGYTF.

This chain links TRBV9 with TRBJ1-2; no firm D call. The CDR3 extends over 12 amino acids. Deletions cut 0 bases from V and 8 bases from J, with 8 bases between. CDR1 and CDR2 (germline): SGDLS, YYNGEE. The CDR3 loop reads CASSVGVGGYTF. The CDR3 DNA sequence: TGTGCCAGCAGCGTAGGGGTAGGCGGCTACACCTTC. Together with reference TRBV9 and TRBJ1-2, the CDR3 gives the full variable domain: DSGVTQTPKHLITATGQRVTLRCSPRSGDLSVYWYQQSLDQGLQFLIQYYNGEERAKGNILERFSAQQFPDLHSELNLSSLELGDSALYFCASSVGVGGYTFGSGTRLTVV.